This T cell receptor beta chain emerged from a study of T cells in narcolepsy. Study-level information: Healthy controls were enrolled alongside patients with narcolepsy type 1 or type 2. General observations from the study: HCRT-specific and TRIB2-specific autoreactive clonotypes appeared among same-patient CSF and blood CD4+ clonotypes. Blood of same and different patients, but not healthy controls, reportedly held recurring autoreactive clonotypes. Autoreactive clone sequences were missing from some blood memory CD4+ repertoires.

The V gene end was trimmed by 4 bases and the J gene end by 6 bases; junction bases not matched to a gene: 4. The CDR3 is made up of 14 amino acids. Germline assignment: CDR1 LGHNA and CDR2 YSLEER. TCRdb's copy holds only in-frame clones and misses some; the assay was immunoSEQ multiplex PCR. The sample contains some 20,000 clones, around four fifths of which appear only once. As concerns this clone: The antigen is not known.

Sequenced: memory (CD45RA-) CD4+ T cells from blood. The clonotype was recovered from a human donor in good health. This rearrangement joins TRBV4-3 to TRBJ2-3; 10 bases line up with TRBD2. The CDR3 coding sequence is TGCGCCAGCAGCCGAGCGGGGGGGCTGGATACGCAGTATTTT. Its translation: CASSRAGGLDTQYF.